One and the same sample provided the 17 T cell receptor beta chains below, sequenced in a study of T cells in Graves' hyperthyroidism and ophthalmopathy. Amplified TCR beta CDR3 regions derived from RNA transcripts. The HTBI set primed first-round TCR CDR3 RT-PCR. TCRdb called the multiplex PCR reads again in MiXCR, with one record for every CDR3 protein. The repertoire has some 320,000 distinct CDR3 sequences, approximately 14% of them found once; the top ten carry about a third. What was sequenced was blood. The receptor set was obtained from a woman aged 40 to 50 with Graves' ophthalmopathy.

This clonotype was seen a handful of times. The genes are TRBV19 and TRBJ1-2, with a possible D match to TRBD1 (6 bases). The CDR3 has 13 residues. Germline CDR1 is LNHDA and CDR2 is SQIVND (reference sequence). Trimming cost V 9 bases and J 7 bases, with 18 bases left between them. CDR3 in DNA: TGTGCCAGCGAGGAACTACAGGGCGCTGGCTACACCTTC. Translation gives CASEELQGAGYTF.

This clonotype has more than one count but fewer than ten. This chain uses TRBV20-1 with TRBJ1-4; 7 bases line up with TRBD1. The CDR3 has 13 amino acids. The V gene end was trimmed by 2 bases and the J gene end by 11 bases; junction bases not matched to a gene: 8. Germline CDR1 and CDR2: DFQATT and SNEGSKA (reference sequence). CDR3 sequence (DNA): TGCAGTGCTAGAAATACAGGGGTAGGCAAACTGTTTTTT. It yields the protein CSARNTGVGKLFF.

This clonotype appeared a few times. V and J are TRBV28 and TRBJ2-7; 10 bases agree with TRBD2. The V gene end was trimmed by 3 bases and the J gene end by 1 base; junction bases not matched to a gene: 6. This CDR3 comprises 16 residues. Germline-derived CDR1 and CDR2 are MDHEN and SYDVKM. The CDR3: CASSFGASGGSYEQYF. The DNA of the CDR3 is TGTGCCAGCAGTTTTGGGGCTAGCGGGGGATCCTACGAGCAGTACTTC.

This clonotype was observed a few times. The chain employs TRBV20-1 and TRBJ2-2; a possible D gene is TRBD2 (6 bases). This CDR3 region has 14 residues. V was clipped by 2 bases and J by 5 bases, with 12 bases between them. Germline V lookup: CDR1 DFQATT, CDR2 SNEGSKA (reference sequence). The CDR3 nucleotides are TGCAGTGCTAGACGGGAGTCGAGTACCGGGGAGCTGTTTTTT. Translation gives CSARRESSTGELFF.

This clonotype was seen a handful of times. This chain links TRBV20-1 with TRBJ1-5; the D is unclear. In germline, CDR1 is DFQATT, CDR2 SNEGSKA (reference sequence). Trimming took 2 bases from V and 11 from J, leaving 13 bases between them. CDR3 length: 12 amino acids. The CDR3 sequence is CSARHSSKAQHF. Here the CDR3 DNA reads TGCAGTGCTAGACATTCCTCAAAGGCCCAGCATTTT.

This clonotype was recorded many times. This rearrangement joins TRBV5-4 to TRBJ2-5; D unresolved. Germline CDR1 is SGHNT and CDR2 is YYREEE (reference sequence). There are 14 residues in the CDR3. V lost 0 bases to trimming and J lost 5 bases, with 11 bases between them. CDR3 amino acids: CASSLEGRWETQYF. The CDR3 region has the DNA TGTGCCAGCAGCTTGGAAGGAAGGTGGGAGACCCAGTACTTC.

This clonotype has a count of ten or more. This sequence joins TRBV2 and TRBJ2-5; weak D call: TRBD1 (5 bases). The CDR3 runs 13 residues. CDR1 and CDR2 from the germline V gene are SNHLY and FYNNEI. V lost 3 bases and J lost 1, with 6 bases in between. In DNA form, the CDR3 reads TGTGCCAGCAGTGACCAGGGCCAAGAGACCCAGTACTTC. It codes for CASSDQGQETQYF.

This clonotype has a count of ten or more. The V and J genes are TRBV2 and TRBJ2-3, with 14 bases identical to TRBD2. The V segment lost 8 bases and the J segment 1 base; nucleotides outside the gene matches: 5. This CDR3 contains 16 residues. Germline CDR1 and CDR2: SNHLY and FYNNEI. The CDR3 here is CASDGGLAGGTDTQYF. For the CDR3, the DNA is TGTGCCAGCGATGGGGGACTAGCGGGGGGCACAGATACGCAGTATTTT.

This clonotype was counted at least ten times. V is TRBV12-3 or TRBV12-4 and J is TRBJ1-3; unclear D gene. The V end was cut by 3 bases, the J end by 2 bases, with 8 bases between. The CDR3 is made up of 14 amino acids. CDR3 DNA: TGTGCCAGCAGTTTGCTCCAGGCTGGAAACACCATATATTTT. This codes for CASSLLQAGNTIYF.

About this clonotype: This may arise from a read error, as a much more abundant clone is one base away. The chain links TRBV15 to TRBJ2-1, with 8 nucleotides matching TRBD2. J was trimmed by 10 bases and V by 0 bases; bases with no gene match: 20. Germline V gives CDR1 LNHNV, CDR2 YYDKDF (reference sequence). CDR3 size: 19 residues. The CDR3 region is CATSREVSVGTRRSGEQFF. The DNA for the CDR3 is TGTGCCACCAGCAGAGAGGTTTCAGTAGGGACTAGGAGGTCGGGGGAGCAGTTCTTC.

The genes are TRBV6-1 and TRBJ1-6; weak D call: TRBD1 (6 bases). The V end lost 8 bases, the J end lost 4 bases, and 6 bases lay between the germline ends. Germline values: CDR1 MNHNS, CDR2 SASEGT. The CDR3 covers 12 residues. The CDR3 nucleotides read TGTGCCAGCGGACAGTATAATTCACCCCTCCACTTT. Translating gives CASGQYNSPLHF.

This clonotype has a handful of counts. This rearrangement joins TRBV5-1 to TRBJ2-7; 10 bases are shared with TRBD1. This CDR3 comprises 16 residues. J was trimmed by 5 bases and V by 4 bases; bases with no gene match: 12. Per germline, CDR1 SGHRS and CDR2 YFSETQ. CDR3 residues: CASSPRTGGVLNEQYF. The CDR3, as DNA: TGCGCCAGCAGCCCAAGGACAGGGGGGGTCCTGAACGAGCAGTACTTC.

This clonotype showed up many times. CDR3 coding DNA: TGTGCCAGCAGCCCGACAGGGTGGGAGACCCAGTACTTC. Amino acids: CASSPTGWETQYF. This chain connects TRBV11-2 to TRBJ2-5; TRBD1 matches at 7 bases. V dropped 5 bases and J dropped 5; count of bases not matched to a gene: 5. Germline lookup yields CDR1 SGHAT and CDR2 FQNNGV. This CDR3 has 13 amino acids.

This clonotype has a handful of counts. The chain couples TRBV6-2 or TRBV6-3 to TRBJ1-5; the D is unclear. CDR3 length equals 13 residues. From germline, CDR1 is MNHEY and CDR2 SVGEGT. The V gene lost 10 bases and the J gene lost 4 bases, with 14 bases spanning the gap. The DNA of the CDR3 is TGTGCCACTACCATCGGACTGAATCAGCCCCAGCATTTT. Amino acid sequence: CATTIGLNQPQHF.

In its sample, this clonotype was seen a few times. The genes are TRBV19 and TRBJ2-2; 9 nucleotides match TRBD1. The CDR3 runs 15 residues. V shed 8 bases, J shed 4 bases, and the junction held 8 bases outside the gene matches. In germline, CDR1 is LNHDA, CDR2 SQIVND (reference sequence). DNA for the CDR3: TGTGCCAGTCGGAGAACAGGGGGCTTCACCGGGGAGCTGTTTTTT. As protein: CASRRTGGFTGELFF.

This clonotype was detected many times. V gene TRBV10-3 combines with J gene TRBJ1-5; D ambiguous. The CDR3 is made up of 15 amino acids. Trimming removed 10 bases from V and 0 bases from J, with 16 bases in between. Germline CDR1 reads ENHRY; CDR2 reads SYGVKD. The CDR3 region has the DNA TGTGCCACTGACACCAACTCCTCTAGCAATCAGCCCCAGCATTTT. It encodes CATDTNSSSNQPQHF.

J is TRBJ2-7 and V is TRBV12-3 or TRBV12-4, with D hard to call. Trimming took off 3 bases at V and 1 base at J, with 7 bases between the two ends. This CDR3 region has 13 residues. CDR3: CASSFPPSYEQYF. Here the CDR3 DNA reads TGTGCCAGCAGTTTTCCCCCGTCCTACGAGCAGTACTTC.